Listed below are T cell receptor beta chains from one sample, sequenced in a study of identical twins. TCRdb processed the 5' RACE reads anew with MiXCR; each CDR3 protein has one entry. Altogether 410,000 or so distinct CDR3 sequences are present, less than 20% being singletons, with the ten largest covering about 12%. Sequenced material: naive T cells sorted from blood. Receptors were obtained from a man between 45 and 60 years old in good health. CDR3s include the opening cysteine and the closing phenylalanine or tryptophan. A D gene is named only where the DNA matches it firmly. A clone size is listed for some rows: how often the clone was seen (once, few, many), or a class if it is expanded.

TRBJ2-3	TRBV11-2	TRBD2	few	TGTGCCAGCAGCTTAGTACCCGTTACTAGCGGGAGAACAGATACGCAGTATTTT	CASSLVPVTSGRTDTQYF
TRBJ2-7	TRBV28	NA	NA	TGTGCCAGCAGTCGCCCGGTGGGGAGTTCCTTCTCCGAGCAGTACTTC	CASSRPVGSSFSEQYF
TRBJ2-1	TRBV10-3	TRBD2	few	TGTGCCATCAGTTATTCACCCTCCGGGACTAGCGGGAGGGCAGGTTACAATGAGCAGTTCTTC	CAISYSPSGTSGRAGYNEQFF
TRBJ1-1	TRBV5-1	TRBD1	few	TGCGCCAGCAGAAATGGACAGGGAACGGGGTACACTGAAGCTTTCTTT	CASRNGQGTGYTEAFF
TRBJ1-2	TRBV6-1	NA	NA	TGTGCCAGCGCTCGGACAGAAACTGCTACCACGTCCGGCTACACCTTC	CASARTETATTSGYTF
TRBJ2-6	TRBV29-1	TRBD2	NA	TGCAGCGTGGGACTAGCCAGCCTCCCTGGGGCCAACGTCCTGACTTTC	CSVGLASLPGANVLTF
TRBJ1-2	TRBV4-3	NA	NA	TGCGCCAGCAGCCAAGTTATAGGAAAGGATGGCTACACCTTC	CASSQVIGKDGYTF
TRBJ2-1	TRBV12-3/TRBV12-4	TRBD2	many	TGTGCCAGCAGACTGAGCGGGGGGATGAACAATGAGCAGTTCTTC	CASRLSGGMNNEQFF
TRBJ2-2	TRBV14	NA	NA	TGTGCCAGCAGCCAAATGTCCCCGCGAACCGGGGAGCTGTTTTTT	CASSQMSPRTGELFF
TRBJ2-5	TRBV6-5	NA	many	TGTGCCAGCAGTTACTCGGGGGGCAGGGAGACCCAGTACTTC	CASSYSGGRETQYF
TRBJ1-6	TRBV11-2	TRBD1	NA	TGTGCCAGCAGCCCGTCGGACAGGCCTTCCCTCCACTTT	CASSPSDRPSLHF
TRBJ2-1	TRBV7-2	TRBD2	NA	TGTGCCAGCAACGCGGGAGGGCCGTACAATGAGCAGTTCTTC	CASNAGGPYNEQFF
TRBJ2-5	TRBV6-5	TRBD1	many	TGTGCCAGCAGTTACGGGACAGGGATAGGGACCCAGTACTTC	CASSYGTGIGTQYF
TRBJ1-2	TRBV18	TRBD1	few	TGTGCCAGCTCACTAGGAGGGGGACAGAACTATGGCTACACCTTC	CASSLGGGQNYGYTF
TRBJ1-4	TRBV19	NA	NA	TGTGCCAGTGGCGGCCAGCGGGGAAAACTGTTTTTT	CASGGQRGKLFF
TRBJ2-1	TRBV2	NA	NA	TGTGCCAGCAGCCTCCGGGGACGCGCCTCCTACAATGAGCAGTTCTTC	CASSLRGRASYNEQFF
TRBJ1-6	TRBV25-1	NA	NA	TGTGCCAGCAGTGATCGTAATAATTCACCCCTCCACTTT	CASSDRNNSPLHF
TRBJ2-7	TRBV7-9	NA	few	TGTGCCAGCAGCTTAGGGGGGCTAGCCTACGAGCAGTACTTC	CASSLGGLAYEQYF
TRBJ2-2	TRBV6-2/TRBV6-3	TRBD2	few	TGTGCCAGCAGTTCCCTATCTACTAGCGCCGGGGAGCTGTTTTTT	CASSSLSTSAGELFF
TRBJ2-3	TRBV2	TRBD2	NA	TGTGCCACCAAGACTAGCGGATTGCGAGATACGCAGTATTTT	CATKTSGLRDTQYF
TRBJ2-7	TRBV20-1	TRBD2	few	TGCAGTGCTAGAGATCAAAGCGCTAGCGGGGGGCTCAACCGGATATACGAGCAGTACTTC	CSARDQSASGGLNRIYEQYF
TRBJ2-7	TRBV20-1	NA	NA	TGCAGTGCAGACAGGAGCTCCTACGAGCAGTACTTC	CSADRSSYEQYF
TRBJ2-7	TRBV6-2/TRBV6-3	NA	NA	TGTGCCAGCGAGAAGGTCCGGACAGCTCGAACCTACGAGCAGTACTTC	CASEKVRTARTYEQYF
TRBJ2-4	TRBV30	TRBD1	NA	TGTGCCTGGAGGGACAGGGCCTCCAAAAACATTCAGTACTTC	CAWRDRASKNIQYF